The rows below give T cell receptor beta chains drawn from one sample of a study of T cell clusters in autoimmune cytopenias. TCRdb re-called the multiplex PCR reads; one entry per CDR3 protein, DNA not given. Recorded for this sample: around 6,800 distinct CDR3 sequences. These data are also associated with another study on T cell repertoires in aging, cancer and after chemotherapy.

The sequenced sample was peripheral blood. These receptors were taken from a human donor in good health. Both conserved end residues are part of each CDR3. Clone size is given for some rows only: seen once, a few or many times, or a class if the clone is expanded.

clone_size: -
v_call: TRBV19
j_call: TRBJ2-7
cdr3_aa: CASTPGRGPEEETQYF

clone_size: medium-sized
v_call: TRBV6-5
j_call: TRBJ1-2
cdr3_aa: CASSYSGSDGYTF

clone_size: -
v_call: TRBV18
j_call: TRBJ2-7
cdr3_aa: CASSATGYEQYF

clone_size: -
v_call: TRBV20-1
j_call: TRBJ2-1
cdr3_aa: CSAETGETSSINEQFF

clone_size: -
v_call: TRBV6-2/TRBV6-3
j_call: TRBJ2-1
cdr3_aa: CASSGGQGAIIGQFF

clone_size: -
v_call: TRBV5-4
j_call: TRBJ1-1
cdr3_aa: CASSLYGGRRGTEAFF

clone_size: -
v_call: TRBV5-4
j_call: TRBJ2-1
cdr3_aa: CASSPTGTDNEQFF

clone_size: -
v_call: TRBV18
j_call: TRBJ1-5
cdr3_aa: CASSLTEGGQPQHF

clone_size: -
v_call: TRBV6-2/TRBV6-3
j_call: TRBJ1-6
cdr3_aa: CASSGPRQAGLNSPLHF

clone_size: medium-sized
v_call: TRBV27
j_call: TRBJ1-1
cdr3_aa: CASSPSGTGRTEAFF

clone_size: -
v_call: TRBV18
j_call: TRBJ2-5
cdr3_aa: CASSPTWQNQETQYF

clone_size: medium-sized
v_call: TRBV6-2/TRBV6-3
j_call: TRBJ2-2
cdr3_aa: CASSKGASGTGELFF

clone_size: medium-sized
v_call: TRBV27
j_call: TRBJ1-1
cdr3_aa: CASSLWSGEAFF

clone_size: -
v_call: TRBV19
j_call: TRBJ2-1
cdr3_aa: CASSILRHRAGYNEQFF

clone_size: medium-sized
v_call: TRBV30
j_call: TRBJ1-2
cdr3_aa: CAWSGGYGYTF

clone_size: -
v_call: TRBV5-6
j_call: TRBJ2-3
cdr3_aa: CASSSSGTILPGTDTQYF

clone_size: -
v_call: TRBV6-1
j_call: TRBJ2-2
cdr3_aa: CASTPWGAGVTGELFF

clone_size: -
v_call: TRBV5-6
j_call: TRBJ1-4
cdr3_aa: CASSSRDTLEKLFF

clone_size: medium-sized
v_call: TRBV6-2/TRBV6-3
j_call: TRBJ2-7
cdr3_aa: CASRSRDRGGEQYF

clone_size: medium-sized
v_call: TRBV29-1
j_call: TRBJ2-3
cdr3_aa: CSVGTSGAGDTQYF

clone_size: -
v_call: TRBV12-3/TRBV12-4
j_call: TRBJ2-3
cdr3_aa: CASSASVADTQYF

clone_size: -
v_call: TRBV6-5
j_call: TRBJ1-6
cdr3_aa: CASSLGVGTGRSPLHF

clone_size: medium-sized
v_call: TRBV13
j_call: TRBJ1-2
cdr3_aa: CASSLAKNYGYTF

clone_size: -
v_call: TRBV6-2/TRBV6-3
j_call: TRBJ1-6
cdr3_aa: CASSRDRGQGSPLHF

clone_size: -
v_call: TRBV19
j_call: TRBJ1-5
cdr3_aa: CATRPGSGSNQPQHF

clone_size: -
v_call: TRBV18
j_call: TRBJ2-7
cdr3_aa: CASSTGQGSYEQYF

clone_size: medium-sized
v_call: TRBV15
j_call: TRBJ1-1
cdr3_aa: CATSRSGQGNTEAFF

clone_size: large
v_call: TRBV27
j_call: TRBJ1-2
cdr3_aa: CASSYQGANYGYTF

clone_size: -
v_call: TRBV24-1
j_call: TRBJ2-5
cdr3_aa: CATSELGIGTQYF

clone_size: -
v_call: TRBV5-6
j_call: TRBJ1-6
cdr3_aa: CASSLIFDRANSPLHF

clone_size: -
v_call: TRBV20-1
j_call: TRBJ2-3
cdr3_aa: CSARDPGTSTDTQYF

clone_size: medium-sized
v_call: TRBV6-5
j_call: TRBJ1-2
cdr3_aa: CASKRGVGYGYTF

clone_size: -
v_call: TRBV6-2/TRBV6-3
j_call: TRBJ2-5
cdr3_aa: CASSAGLAGRETQYF

clone_size: -
v_call: TRBV5-4
j_call: TRBJ2-5
cdr3_aa: CASGNTDGNLQETQYF

clone_size: -
v_call: TRBV12-3/TRBV12-4
j_call: TRBJ1-1
cdr3_aa: CASSQTENTEAFF

clone_size: -
v_call: TRBV12-3/TRBV12-4
j_call: TRBJ2-4
cdr3_aa: CASQQGRTKNIQYF

clone_size: -
v_call: TRBV20-1
j_call: TRBJ1-3
cdr3_aa: CSARDEGARNTIYF

clone_size: medium-sized
v_call: TRBV5-5
j_call: TRBJ1-6
cdr3_aa: CASSLTERYNSPLHF

clone_size: -
v_call: TRBV6-2/TRBV6-3
j_call: TRBJ2-3
cdr3_aa: CATERGSSTDTQYF

clone_size: medium-sized
v_call: TRBV6-1
j_call: TRBJ1-6
cdr3_aa: CASSEVGRYSPLHF

clone_size: -
v_call: TRBV18
j_call: TRBJ2-7
cdr3_aa: CASSTKAGVEQYF

clone_size: medium-sized
v_call: TRBV6-6
j_call: TRBJ1-1
cdr3_aa: CAVQGARTEAFF

clone_size: -
v_call: TRBV6-5
j_call: TRBJ2-1
cdr3_aa: CASSYSATSEQFF

clone_size: -
v_call: TRBV7-6
j_call: TRBJ1-1
cdr3_aa: CASSKQENTEAFF

clone_size: medium-sized
v_call: TRBV27
j_call: TRBJ2-3
cdr3_aa: CASSLTGRSTDTQYF